This T cell receptor beta chain appears in the sequencing data of a study of CXCR3-negative and CXCR3-positive naive CD8 T cells. CDR1 and CDR2 from the germline V gene are SQVTM and ANQGSEA. There are 12 residues in the CDR3. Each TRB cDNA library was prepared by 5' RACE (with UMI labels). After re-calling the 5' RACE reads, TCRdb lists one entry per CDR3 protein, DNA absent. The sample has approximately 66,000 distinct CDR3 sequences; the top ten hold roughly 1.5%. Source material: naive CXCR3- CD8+ T cells from blood. Regarding subset: CD45RO-CCR7+CD27+CD95- naive CD8+ T cells lacking CXCR3 (TNR3-). The sequence was collected from a human donor in good health. Some clones in this sample may be carry-over from other donors' samples. The chain is built from TRBV29-1 and TRBJ2-7. The CDR3 sequence: CSVLTEAYEQYF.